This T cell receptor beta chain is from a study of early stage breast cancer tumors. Study-level background: Twelve of the 16 invasive tumors were ER+, PR+ and HER2-.

General observations from the study: Compared with adjacent normal breast tissue, tumors showed approximately 2.5-fold greater T cell density and higher clonality. Most shared enriched TCRB sequences were commonly generated ones. In about 85% of the 16 patients, blood comparison separated tumor from normal breast.

This table comes from immunoSEQ multiplex PCR, and its TCRdb copy is limited to in-frame clones, with some not included. This table holds 9,300 or so clones, 71% found once. Note on this clone: Its antigen is undetermined.

V dropped 2 bases and J dropped 3 bases, with 14 bases sitting between them. Germline loops: CDR1 GTSNPN, CDR2 SVGIG (reference sequence). The CDR3 is 15 residues long. The clonotype was recovered from a person aged 55 to 75 with breast cancer. Material: normal breast tissue next to the tumor. The chain uses TRBV30 and TRBJ2-4, with D possibly being TRBD2 (7 bases). This chain's CDR3 is CAWSRGGRDKNIQYF. The CDR3 DNA sequence: TGTGCCTGGAGTAGGGGGGGGCGGGACAAAAACATTCAGTACTTC.